The entry below gives a single T cell receptor (beta chain) sequence along with its context. Its cognate antigen is unknown. The data belong to a study of T cell repertoires in cytomegalovirus infection. Turning to the study itself: CMV infection and matching HLA type were both indicated by public TCR beta signatures.

V gave up 2 bases and J gave up 2 bases, with 13 bases separating them. The length of the CDR3 is 15 residues. The germline V gene has CDR1 SEHNR and CDR2 FQNEAQ (reference sequence). Study-level results: Summed frequency of shared TCR beta families picked out CMV carriers who also had the relevant HLA. Dominating the ex vivo response were HLA-C-restricted CMV-specific TCR beta clonotypes.

TCRdb redid the calling of the reads with MiXCR, one entry per CDR3 protein. The table lists around 310,000 distinct CDR3 sequences, 17% of them singletons. Material: PBMCs. The chain uses TRBV7-9 and TRBJ2-7; weak D call: TRBD2 (5 bases). The sequence derives from a human donor in good health (CMV status not recorded). Some clones in this sample may be carry-over from other donors' samples. CDR3 sequence reads: CASSLSGEGPYEQYF. In nucleotides, the CDR3 is TGTGCCAGCAGCTTATCGGGTGAGGGTCCCTACGAGCAGTACTTC.